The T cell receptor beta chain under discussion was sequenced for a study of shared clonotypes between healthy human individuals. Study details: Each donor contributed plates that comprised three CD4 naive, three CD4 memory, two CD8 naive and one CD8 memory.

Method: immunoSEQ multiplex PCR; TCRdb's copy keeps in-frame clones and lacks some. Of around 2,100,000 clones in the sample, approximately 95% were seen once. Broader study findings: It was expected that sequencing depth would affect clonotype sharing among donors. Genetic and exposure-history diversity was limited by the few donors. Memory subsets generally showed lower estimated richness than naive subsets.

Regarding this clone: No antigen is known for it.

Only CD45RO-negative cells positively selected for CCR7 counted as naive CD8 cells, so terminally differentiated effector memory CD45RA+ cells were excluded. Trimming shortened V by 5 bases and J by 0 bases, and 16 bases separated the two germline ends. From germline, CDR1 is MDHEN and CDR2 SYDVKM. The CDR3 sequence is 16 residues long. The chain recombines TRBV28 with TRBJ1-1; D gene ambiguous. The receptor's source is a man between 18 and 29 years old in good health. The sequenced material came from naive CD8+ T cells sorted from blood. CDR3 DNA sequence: TGTGCCAGCAGTACTCAGGACGAGGCTATGAACACTGAAGCTTTCTTT. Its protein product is CASSTQDEAMNTEAFF.